This T cell receptor beta chain was obtained from a study of T cell repertoires in cytomegalovirus infection. Germline CDR1 and CDR2: SGHVS and FQNEAQ. V was cut by 6 bases and J by 3 bases, with 3 bases left in between. This CDR3 is 11 amino acids long. A single record per CDR3 protein comes from TCRdb applying MiXCR to the reads. Altogether under 95,000 distinct CDR3 sequences are present, about 44% being singletons, with the ten largest covering more than 80%. To note about this clonotype: Its antigen is not known.

The chain combines TRBV7-8 with TRBJ2-1; D uncertain. This clonotype was sampled from a human donor in good health (CMV status not recorded). Some clones in this sample may be carry-over from other donors' samples. The sequenced sample was CD8+ T cells from cultured PBMCs, obtained from culture after CMV antigen stimulation. This CDR3 is CASSNYNEQFF. CDR3 nucleotides: TGTGCCAGCAGTAACTACAATGAGCAGTTCTTC.